Listed here is a single T cell receptor beta chain. The sample comes from a study of blood T cell repertoires in COVID-19. The overall study: Sites across the United States, Italy and Spain contributed samples from acute and convalescent COVID-19.

How the authors handled the data: The authors estimated nucleated cell counts from reference gene primer amplification. Profiling relied on immunoSEQ multiplex PCR, and the TCRdb table lists in-frame clones only, not all of them. V and J calls and clone size are as listed in that table; D and trimming were resolved from the DNA. The table has roughly 170,000 clones, approximately 86% seen once. The CDR3 consists of 13 residues. Germline CDR1 ENHRY, CDR2 SYGVKD. V was clipped by 6 bases and J by 5 bases, with 10 bases between them. J is TRBJ2-2 and V is TRBV10-3, with D uncertain. The TCR comes from a man in his forties with active or convalescent COVID-19. The sequenced material came from peripheral blood. The CDR3 sequence is CAIRPADTGELFF. The CDR3 DNA reads TGTGCCATCAGACCCGCAGATACCGGGGAGCTGTTTTTT.